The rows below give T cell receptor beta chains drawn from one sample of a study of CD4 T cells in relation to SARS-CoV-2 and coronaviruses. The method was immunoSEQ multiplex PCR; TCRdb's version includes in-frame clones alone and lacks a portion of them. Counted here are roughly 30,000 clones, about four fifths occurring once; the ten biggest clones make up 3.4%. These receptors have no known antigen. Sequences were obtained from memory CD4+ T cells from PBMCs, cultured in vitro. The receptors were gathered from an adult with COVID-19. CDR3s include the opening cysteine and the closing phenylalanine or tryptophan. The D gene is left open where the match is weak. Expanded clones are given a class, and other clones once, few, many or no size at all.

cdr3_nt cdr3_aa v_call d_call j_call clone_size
TGTGCCAGCATAGGTTTTGGGGGGGCAGAGACCCAGTACTTC CASIGFGGAETQYF TRBV6-5 NA TRBJ2-5 NA
TGCGCCAGCAGCCGGCGGTTTACGGGGGAGACCCAGTACTTC CASSRRFTGETQYF TRBV5-1 NA TRBJ2-5 NA
TGCGCCAGCAGCCAGCAGATTACAGGGGGCACTGAAGCTTTCTTT CASSQQITGGTEAFF TRBV5-1 TRBD1 TRBJ1-1 NA
TGTGCCAGCAGCCCCTACAGGGGGGGCAATGAGCAGTTCTTC CASSPYRGGNEQFF TRBV5-6 NA TRBJ2-1 NA
TGTGCCAGCAGCTTGGGAGGTCTCCATTCACCCCTCCACTTT CASSLGGLHSPLHF TRBV7-8 NA TRBJ1-6 NA
TGTGCCAGCAGCCAACAGGACTACGAGCAGTACTTC CASSQQDYEQYF TRBV7-9 NA TRBJ2-7 few
TGTGCCAGCAGCCCCGGGACAGGAGGGCACACTGAAGCTTTCTTT CASSPGTGGHTEAFF TRBV3-1/TRBV3-2 TRBD1 TRBJ1-1 NA
TGTGCCAGCAGCTTAGGGACTAGCGGGAGGTTGGGTCAGTTCTTC CASSLGTSGRLGQFF TRBV3-1/TRBV3-2 TRBD2 TRBJ2-1 NA
TGTGCCAGCAGACCTACACCCGGGACTGAAGAGACCCAGTACTTC CASRPTPGTEETQYF TRBV28 NA TRBJ2-5 NA
TGCAGCGTTATAGGGGACCCCAATCAGCCCCAGCATTTT CSVIGDPNQPQHF TRBV29-1 NA TRBJ1-5 few
TGCGCCAGCAGCTTGGGACAGGGCAATTTGAACACTGAAGCTTTCTTT CASSLGQGNLNTEAFF TRBV5-1 TRBD1 TRBJ1-1 NA
TGTGCCAGCAGTCGTTCCCGGGGTTCAGATACGCAGTATTTT CASSRSRGSDTQYF TRBV7-2 NA TRBJ2-3 NA
TGCGCCAGCAGCCAGGGACTATACTCCTACGAGCAGTACTTC CASSQGLYSYEQYF TRBV5-1 TRBD2 TRBJ2-7 few
TGTGCCAGCAGCCCCCGTGCTAGCGGTCGGGGTGAGACCCAGTACTTC CASSPRASGRGETQYF TRBV2 TRBD2 TRBJ2-5 NA
TGTGCCAGCAGCTTTACTAGCGGGAGAGGTGAGCAGTTCTTC CASSFTSGRGEQFF TRBV11-3 TRBD2 TRBJ2-1 NA
TGTGCCAGCTCACTCGAGCAAGCGGAGACCCAGTACTTC CASSLEQAETQYF TRBV18 NA TRBJ2-5 NA
TGTGCCAGCAGTGAGTCGGTAGCGGGGTTCTCTGGGGCCAACGTCCTGACTTTC CASSESVAGFSGANVLTF TRBV6-1 TRBD2 TRBJ2-6 NA